This T cell receptor (beta chain) emerged from a study of CD8 T cells in ankylosing spondylitis (dated 2017 in TCRdb). General notes on the study: The study profiled T cell receptor beta repertoires in healthy donors and ankylosing spondylitis patients to find disease-linked TCR variants. Peripheral blood was sampled, and synovial fluid was also collected from ankylosing spondylitis patients. The full study cohort was made up of roughly 25 ankylosing spondylitis patients and 108 healthy donors.

Results the study describes overall, beyond this receptor: According to the report, matched synovial fluid samples from ankylosing spondylitis patients were significantly enriched for the disease-linked clones. Blood from ankylosing spondylitis patients appeared to be characterized by a TCR beta motif made up of under 10 highly homologous amino acid variants. In peripheral blood, the disease-linked clones were found at relatively low frequencies and had a CD8+ phenotype. Some TCR beta motif variants had previously been reported in synovial fluid and blood of reactive arthritis patients, which suggested common disease-initiation mechanisms.

The CDR3, from cysteine to phenylalanine, totals 14 residues. CDR3 DNA only is kept here, 42 bases in frame from base 1. V is cut by 6 bases and J by 7 bases, and the space between the germline ends is 13 bases. Remarks on this clonotype: Its antigen is unknown. Within one base of it there is no much larger clone, and no base qualities were kept.

TCRdb records Illumina HiSeq 2500 as the sequencer. Quantitative 5'-RACE with molecular barcodes was the method used to prepare the TCR beta libraries. As for the authors' bioinformatics: Disease-linked TCR variants were identified with a new computational method built on a probabilistic model of VDJ rearrangement. TCRdb reworked the public reads: Q25 trimming with fastp, MiXCR clone assembly, productive beta chains retained. For every CDR3 protein sequence, its rows merge into one entry that carries the most common genes and DNA. What appears here as the V and J calls and clone size reflects TCRdb's work, not the paper's. A total of around 280,000 distinct CDR3 sequences appear in this sample, roughly 20% of them only once. The top ten clones comprise around 7.8% of the sample.

The sequenced sample was blood, either unsorted or a sorted T cell fraction (not recorded which). This TCR was recovered from a male donor with ankylosing spondylitis or in good health (not recorded which). This receptor chain uses TRBV12-3 or TRBV12-4 and TRBJ1-6; a weak D assignment points to TRBD1 (5 bases agree). At the DNA level, the sequence is TGTGCCAGCAGCCCCGGGACGGCGAATTCACCCCTCCACTTT. Its translation reads: CASSPGTANSPLHF.